These 10 T cell receptor beta chains came from one sample sequenced in a study of graft-versus-host responses after intestinal transplantation. Measured with immunoSEQ multiplex PCR; TCRdb has only the in-frame clones, and not every one. The sample has 70,000 to 95,000 clones, about nine tenths seen once. Antigens of these TCRs are unknown. The sample consisted of unstimulated CD4+ T cells sorted from spleen or lymph node cells, taken before intestinal transplant. These receptors all come from a human donor who received an intestinal transplant.

The chain has TRBV19 and TRBJ1-4; D gene uncertain. The CDR3 spans 14 residues. The V end was cut by 1 base, the J end by 7 bases, with 10 bases between. The germline V gene has CDR1 LNHDA and CDR2 SQIVND (reference sequence). This chain's CDR3 is CASSIGPGSEKLFF. CDR3 nucleotides: TGTGCCAGTAGTATAGGCCCGGGGAGTGAAAAACTGTTTTTT.

The chain recombines TRBV11-1 with TRBJ2-7, with 9 bases aligning to TRBD1. CDR3 length: 14 amino acids. CDR1 and CDR2 (germline): SGHAT, FQDESV (reference sequence). With V trimmed by 5 bases and J by 6 bases, 8 bases remained unmatched. Written as DNA, the CDR3 is TGTGCCAGCAGCGCTAGGGACAGGGACGTCGAGCAGTACTTC. Translation: CASSARDRDVEQYF.

V gene TRBV4-1 combines with J gene TRBJ2-7; 12 bases line up with TRBD2. Germline V gene lookup returns CDR1 MGHRA and CDR2 YSYEKL. V was pared by 4 bases and J by 4 bases, with 2 bases of the junction left unmatched. The length of the CDR3 is 14 residues. CDR3 sequence (DNA): TGCGCCAGCAGCCGCGGACTAGCGGGGTACGAGCAGTACTTC. Translation: CASSRGLAGYEQYF.

The chain links TRBV7-3 to TRBJ2-7; tentatively, D is TRBD1 (6 bases). The V end was cut by 1 base, the J end by 3 bases, with 13 bases between. Germline CDR1 SGHTA, CDR2 FQGTGA. The CDR3 runs to 15 residues. CDR3 in amino acids: CASSLMGAAVYEQYF. The CDR3 DNA is TGTGCCAGCAGCTTAATGGGGGCGGCCGTCTACGAGCAGTACTTC.

The chain has TRBV5-1 and TRBJ2-1; perhaps TRBD2 as D (7 bases). CDR1 is SGHRS, CDR2 YFSETQ, per germline. This CDR3 contains 15 residues. V was cut by 4 bases and J by 8 bases, with 19 bases left in between. The CDR3 spells CASSAGGLGPDEQFF. CDR3 bases: TGCGCCAGCAGCGCCGGGGGGCTCGGGCCGGATGAGCAGTTCTTC.

The rearrangement joins TRBV5-1 to TRBJ2-7; 11 positions match TRBD1. J was trimmed by 3 bases and V by 4 bases; bases with no gene match: 6. Per the germline V gene, CDR1 is SGHRS and CDR2 is YFSETQ. This CDR3 has 15 amino acids. This CDR3 reads CASSPRTGGNYEQYF. The CDR3, as DNA: TGCGCCAGCAGCCCCCGGACAGGGGGCAACTACGAGCAGTACTTC.

This clone was counted a few times. The rearrangement joins TRBV5-1 to TRBJ2-7; 8 nucleotides align to TRBD1. With V trimmed by 5 bases and J by 1 base, 8 bases remained unmatched. The CDR3 totals 15 residues. Germline V gene data show CDR1 as SGHRS and CDR2 as YFSETQ. CDR3 residues: CASSYQGAGSYEQYF. The CDR3 region has the DNA TGCGCCAGCAGTTACCAGGGGGCAGGTTCCTACGAGCAGTACTTC.

In its sample, this clone was seen once. This chain uses TRBV15 with TRBJ1-2, with TRBD1 as a possible D gene (5 bases). Germline-derived CDR1 and CDR2 are LNHNV and YYDKDF (reference sequence). V lost 0 bases to trimming and J lost 7 bases, with 9 bases between them. The CDR3 is 13 amino acids. The CDR3 is CATSRDRGAGYTF. The CDR3 coding sequence is TGTGCCACCAGCAGAGATCGTGGGGCTGGCTACACCTTC.

About this clone itself: At one end the junction does not follow the germline gene, possibly because of a read error. V usage is TRBV5-1 and J usage is TRBJ1-1, with D possibly TRBD1 on 6 matching bases. Germline assignment: CDR1 SGHRS and CDR2 YFSETQ. This CDR3 region has 16 residues. The DNA of the CDR3 is TGCGTCAGCAGCTTGGGGGCGGGTGATTTGAACACTGAAGCTTTCTTT. Its protein is CVSSLGAGDLNTEAFF.

The chain links TRBV29-1 to TRBJ2-5; the D gene is possibly TRBD1 (6 bases). Between the trimmed V and J ends, which lost 7 bases and 3 bases, there was a span of 12 bases. Germline V gene lookup returns CDR1 SQVTM and CDR2 ANQGSEA. CDR3 size: 12 residues. CDR3 nucleotide sequence: TGCAGCGGTTTTTCAGGGGAAGAGACCCAGTACTTC. This encodes CSGFSGEETQYF.